This T cell receptor beta chain was captured by sequencing in a study of blood T cell repertoires in COVID-19. CDR3 length equals 16 residues. V lost 3 bases to trimming and J lost 1 base; unmatched junction nucleotides: 8. CDR1 SGHRS and CDR2 YFSETQ come from the germline V gene. Authors' methods: It was from reference gene primer amplification that nucleated cell counts were estimated. Assay used: immunoSEQ multiplex PCR; TCRdb lists only in-frame clones, some missing. D and trimming were read from the DNA, whereas the V and J calls and clone size are those reported in that table. Of roughly 70,000 clones listed, 76% are singletons. Those enrolled in Seattle joined during active infection and were followed longitudinally afterward.

The sequence came from a man aged 55 to 70 with COVID-19, enrolled during active disease. The rearrangement links TRBV5-1 to TRBJ2-5; 8 nucleotides align to TRBD2. Source material: peripheral blood. The CDR3 reads CASSSREAGAQETQYF. The DNA of the CDR3 is TGCGCCAGCAGCTCCCGGGAAGCGGGGGCCCAAGAGACCCAGTACTTC.